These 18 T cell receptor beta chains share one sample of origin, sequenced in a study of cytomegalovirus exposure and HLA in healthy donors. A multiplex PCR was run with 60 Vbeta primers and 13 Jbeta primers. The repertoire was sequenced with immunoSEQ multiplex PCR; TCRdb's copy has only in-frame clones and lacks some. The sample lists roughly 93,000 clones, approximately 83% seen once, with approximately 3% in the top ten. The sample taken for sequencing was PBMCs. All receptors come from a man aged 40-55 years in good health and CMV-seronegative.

The CDR3 nucleotides read TGTGCCAGCAGCTTAACTAGCGGGGCGTCCTACAATGAGCAGTTCTTC. The encoded protein is CASSLTSGASYNEQFF. V and J are TRBV11-1 and TRBJ2-1; 10 bases fit TRBD2. CDR3 length: 16 amino acids. The ends lost 2 bases at V and 1 base at J; junction bases unmatched: 2. CDR1 and CDR2 (germline): SGHAT, FQDESV (reference sequence).

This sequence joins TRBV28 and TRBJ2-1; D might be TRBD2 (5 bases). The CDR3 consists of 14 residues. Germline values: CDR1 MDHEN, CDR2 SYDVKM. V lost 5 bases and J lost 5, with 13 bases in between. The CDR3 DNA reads TGTGCCAGCAGTCTCACACGGGGTCACAATGAGCAGTTCTTC. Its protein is CASSLTRGHNEQFF.

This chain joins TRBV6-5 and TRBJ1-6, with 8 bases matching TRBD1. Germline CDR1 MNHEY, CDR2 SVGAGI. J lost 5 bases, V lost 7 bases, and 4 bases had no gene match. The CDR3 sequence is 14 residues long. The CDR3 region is CASKPDRDNSPLHF. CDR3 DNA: TGTGCCAGCAAGCCGGACAGGGATAATTCACCCCTCCACTTT.

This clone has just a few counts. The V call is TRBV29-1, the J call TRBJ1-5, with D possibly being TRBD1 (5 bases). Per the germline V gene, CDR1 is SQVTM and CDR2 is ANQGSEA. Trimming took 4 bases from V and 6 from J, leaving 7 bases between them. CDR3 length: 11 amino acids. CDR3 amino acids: CSVGDFQPQHF. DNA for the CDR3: TGCAGCGTTGGGGACTTTCAGCCCCAGCATTTT.

CDR3 protein: CASSVGSYEQYF. In nucleotides, the CDR3 is TGTGCCAGCAGCGTAGGCAGTTACGAGCAGTACTTC. The chain has TRBV9 and TRBJ2-7; no clear D. This CDR3 has 12 amino acids. CDR1 is SGDLS, CDR2 YYNGEE, per germline. V was cut by 0 bases and J by 4 bases, with 5 bases left in between.

CDR3 loop: CASSQDSGGAYEQYF. The CDR3 coding sequence is TGTGCCAGCAGCCAAGATAGCGGGGGGGCCTACGAGCAGTACTTC. The genes are TRBV4-2 and TRBJ2-7; 11 bases are shared with TRBD2. CDR3 length: 15 amino acids. Germline V lookup: CDR1 LGHNA, CDR2 YNFKEQ. Trimming at V came to 0 bases and at J to 2 bases, leaving 0 bases not matched to a gene.

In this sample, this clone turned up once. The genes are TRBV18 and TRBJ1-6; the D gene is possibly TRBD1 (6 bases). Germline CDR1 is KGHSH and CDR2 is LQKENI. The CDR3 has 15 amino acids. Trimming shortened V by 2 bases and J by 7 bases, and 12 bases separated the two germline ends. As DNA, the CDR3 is TGTGCCAGCTCACCAGATACAGGGACCAATTCACCCCTCCACTTT. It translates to CASSPDTGTNSPLHF.

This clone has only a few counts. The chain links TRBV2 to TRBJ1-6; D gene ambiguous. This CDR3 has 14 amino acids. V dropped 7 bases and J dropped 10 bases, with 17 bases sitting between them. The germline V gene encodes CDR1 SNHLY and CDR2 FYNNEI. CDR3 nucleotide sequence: TGTGCCAGCATCCCGAGGAGTGAGGAATCACCCCTCCACTTT. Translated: CASIPRSEESPLHF.

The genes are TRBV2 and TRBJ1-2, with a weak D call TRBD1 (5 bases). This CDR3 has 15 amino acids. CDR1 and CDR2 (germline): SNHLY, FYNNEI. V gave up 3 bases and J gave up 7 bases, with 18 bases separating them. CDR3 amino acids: CASSDLQGNSCGYTF. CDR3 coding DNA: TGTGCCAGCAGTGACCTGCAGGGTAACTCTTGTGGCTACACCTTC.

CDR3 in amino acids: CASSSPGGTMNTEAFF. CDR3 bases: TGTGCCAGCAGCTCGCCCGGGGGGACCATGAACACTGAAGCTTTCTTT. The chain has TRBV7-8 and TRBJ1-1, with D possibly TRBD1 on 5 matching bases. Trimming cost V 4 bases and J 0 bases, with 15 bases left between them. CDR3 length: 16 residues. Germline CDR1 is SGHVS and CDR2 is FQNEAQ.

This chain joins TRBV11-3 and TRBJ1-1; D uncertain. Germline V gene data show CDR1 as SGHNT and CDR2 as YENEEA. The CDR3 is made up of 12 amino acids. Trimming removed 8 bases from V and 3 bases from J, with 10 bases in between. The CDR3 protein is CASAFGDTEAFF. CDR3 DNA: TGTGCCAGCGCCTTCGGTGACACTGAAGCTTTCTTT.

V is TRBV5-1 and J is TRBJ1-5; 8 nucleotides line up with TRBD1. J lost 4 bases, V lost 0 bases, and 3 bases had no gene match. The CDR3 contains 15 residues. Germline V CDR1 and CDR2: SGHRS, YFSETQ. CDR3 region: CASSLGQGMNQPQHF. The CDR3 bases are TGCGCCAGCAGCTTGGGACAGGGGATGAATCAGCCCCAGCATTTT.

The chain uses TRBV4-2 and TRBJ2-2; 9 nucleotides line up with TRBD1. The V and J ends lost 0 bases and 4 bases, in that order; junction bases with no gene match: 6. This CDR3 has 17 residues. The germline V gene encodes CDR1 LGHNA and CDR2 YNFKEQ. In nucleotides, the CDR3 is TGTGCCAGCAGCCAAGAGGGGACAGGGTTTAGCACCGGGGAGCTGTTTTTT. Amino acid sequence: CASSQEGTGFSTGELFF.

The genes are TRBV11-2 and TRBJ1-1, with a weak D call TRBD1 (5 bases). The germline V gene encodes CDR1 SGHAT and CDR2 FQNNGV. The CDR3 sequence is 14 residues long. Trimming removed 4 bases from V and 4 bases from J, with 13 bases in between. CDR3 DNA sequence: TGTGCCAGCAGCTCCCCGCGGGGCCGCACTGAAGCTTTCTTT. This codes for CASSSPRGRTEAFF.

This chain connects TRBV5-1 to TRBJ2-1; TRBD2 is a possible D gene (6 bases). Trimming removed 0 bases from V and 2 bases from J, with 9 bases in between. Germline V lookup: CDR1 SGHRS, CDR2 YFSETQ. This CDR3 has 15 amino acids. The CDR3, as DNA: TGCGCCAGCAGCTTGGAACTAGCAACCTACAATGAGCAGTTCTTC. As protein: CASSLELATYNEQFF.

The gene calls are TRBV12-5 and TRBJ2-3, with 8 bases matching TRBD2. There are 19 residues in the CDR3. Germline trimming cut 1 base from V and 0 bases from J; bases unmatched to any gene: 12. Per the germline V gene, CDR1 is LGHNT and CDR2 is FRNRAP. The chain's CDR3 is CASGLGRRGGLVSTDTQYF. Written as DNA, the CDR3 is TGTGCTAGTGGTTTGGGCCGACGCGGGGGGCTGGTTAGCACAGATACGCAGTATTTT.

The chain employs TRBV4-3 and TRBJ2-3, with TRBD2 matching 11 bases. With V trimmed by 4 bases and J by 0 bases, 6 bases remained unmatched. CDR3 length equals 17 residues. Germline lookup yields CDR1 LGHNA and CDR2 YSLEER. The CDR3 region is CASSLASGGPSTDTQYF. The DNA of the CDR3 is TGCGCCAGCAGCCTAGCTAGCGGGGGGCCGAGCACAGATACGCAGTATTTT.

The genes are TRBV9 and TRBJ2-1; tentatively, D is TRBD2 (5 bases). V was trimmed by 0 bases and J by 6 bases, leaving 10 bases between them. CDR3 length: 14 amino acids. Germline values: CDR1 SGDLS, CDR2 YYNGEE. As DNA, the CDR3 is TGTGCCAGCAGCGTAGAGGTGAGGGTCAATGAGCAGTTCTTC. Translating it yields CASSVEVRVNEQFF.